Below are 17 T cell receptor beta chains sequenced from a single sample in a study of blood T cell repertoires in COVID-19. Using immunoSEQ multiplex PCR, the repertoire was profiled, and TCRdb retains in-frame clones only, with some absent. This sample has roughly 81,000 clones, with almost 85% found just once. The sample taken for sequencing was peripheral blood. These receptors were collected from a man aged 60 to 75 with acute or convalescent COVID-19.

This clone was seen a single time. V usage is TRBV30 and J usage is TRBJ1-4; perhaps TRBD1 as D (6 bases). V shed 2 bases and J shed 8 bases, with 12 bases lying between them. The CDR3 length is 13 residues. Germline lookup yields CDR1 GTSNPN and CDR2 SVGIG (reference sequence). The chain's CDR3 is CAWSQGYSEKLFF. CDR3 bases: TGTGCCTGGAGTCAGGGGTATTCGGAAAAACTGTTTTTT.

The J gene is TRBJ1-1, the V gene TRBV5-1; D not certain. Per the germline V gene, CDR1 is SGHRS and CDR2 is YFSETQ. Trimming took 4 bases from V and 4 from J, leaving 11 bases between them. This CDR3 spans 13 amino acids. The CDR3 nucleotides are TGCGCCAGCAGCCCGGGAGTCGGCACTGAAGCTTTCTTT. Translated, it gives CASSPGVGTEAFF.

This clone was picked up one time. The chain recombines TRBV2 with TRBJ2-7, with TRBD2 matching over 8 bases. The CDR3 is 14 amino acids. Losses at the gene ends were 7 bases for V and 2 bases for J; bases not matched to a gene: 7. CDR1 is SNHLY and CDR2 is FYNNEI in the germline V gene. DNA of the CDR3: TGTGCCAGCAAGGAGGCGGGAGGCCCCTACGAGCAGTACTTC. Encoded protein: CASKEAGGPYEQYF. Based on the CDR3 plus reference TRBV2 and TRBJ2-7, the full variable domain is EPEVTQTPSHQVTQMGQEVILRCVPISNHLYFYWYRQILGQKVEFLVSFYNNEISEKSEIFDDQFSVERPDGSNFTLKIRSTKLEDSAMYFCASKEAGGPYEQYFGPGTRLTVT.

The J gene is TRBJ2-1, the V gene TRBV9; 14 nucleotides line up with TRBD2. In germline, CDR1 is SGDLS, CDR2 YYNGEE. The CDR3 totals 19 residues. J was trimmed by 2 bases and V by 4 bases; bases with no gene match: 11. CDR3 nucleotides: TGTGCCAGCAGCTACCGGACTAGCGGGGGGTTCAGTACCTACAATGAGCAGTTCTTC. Amino acid sequence: CASSYRTSGGFSTYNEQFF.

The sample holds a few counts of this clone. The J gene is TRBJ2-1, the V gene TRBV6-5, with TRBD2 matching over 7 bases. CDR3 length: 12 amino acids. Per germline, CDR1 MNHEY and CDR2 SVGAGI. J lost 13 bases, V lost 6 bases, and 9 bases had no gene match. DNA of the CDR3: TGTGCCAGCAGACCGACTAGCCGCCCTCAGTTCTTC. The encoded protein is CASRPTSRPQFF.

The V call is TRBV21-1, the J call TRBJ2-1; the table names TRBD2, a call not compared with the DNA. TRBV21-1 corresponds to a pseudogene. The CDR3 has 12 residues. The CDR3 sequence: CASSNPYNEQFF. The DNA of the CDR3 is TGTGCCAGCAGCAATCCTTACAATGAGCAGTTCTTC.

This clone was found once. In nucleotides, the CDR3 is TGTGCCAGCAGGCTACAGGGGGCTGGGGCTGAAGCTTTCTTT. Translating it yields CASRLQGAGAEAFF. This chain connects TRBV27 to TRBJ1-1; 9 bases agree with TRBD1. From germline, CDR1 is MNHEY and CDR2 SMNVEV (reference sequence). Trimming cost V 6 bases and J 6 bases; bases outside gene matches: 8. CDR3 length: 14 residues.

The rearrangement uses TRBV5-4 and TRBJ2-2; D ambiguous. Looked up from germline, CDR1 is SGHNT and CDR2 is YYREEE (reference sequence). The CDR3 has 14 amino acids. The V gene lost 3 bases and the J gene lost 0 bases, with 6 bases spanning the gap. The CDR3 spells CASSWQANTGELFF. The CDR3 DNA reads as TGTGCCAGCAGCTGGCAGGCGAACACCGGGGAGCTGTTTTTT.

V gene TRBV12-5 combines with J gene TRBJ2-1, with 11 bases lining up with TRBD1. The CDR3 has 14 residues. Trimming took 1 base from V and 10 from J; bases not matched to a gene: 3. Germline V gene data show CDR1 as LGHNT and CDR2 as FRNRAP. The CDR3 coding sequence is TGTGCTAGTGGTTTGGCGGGGACAGGGGGAGAGCAGTTCTTC. Its protein product is CASGLAGTGGEQFF.

V is TRBV5-1 and J is TRBJ1-4; TRBD1 might be the D (6 bases). V lost 1 base, J lost 8 bases, and 12 bases lay in between. This CDR3 region has 14 residues. From germline, CDR1 is SGHRS and CDR2 YFSETQ. The CDR3 is CASSLTGSEEKLFF. Here the CDR3 DNA reads TGCGCCAGCAGCTTGACAGGGTCGGAGGAAAAACTGTTTTTT.

This chain links TRBV27 with TRBJ2-7, with D perhaps TRBD1 (5 bases). V was clipped by 0 bases and J by 1 base, with 7 bases between them. The CDR3 length is 14 residues. CDR1 is MNHEY and CDR2 is SMNVEV in the germline V gene (reference sequence). CDR3 sequence: CASSLSGQSYEQYF. CDR3 in DNA: TGTGCCAGCAGTTTATCGGGGCAGTCCTACGAGCAGTACTTC.

This chain uses TRBV6-5 with TRBJ1-1, with 7 bases matching TRBD1. Trimming cost V 5 bases and J 4 bases; bases outside gene matches: 10. CDR1 is MNHEY and CDR2 is SVGAGI in the germline V gene. The CDR3 length is 15 residues. The CDR3 reads CASSPLRTGGTEAFF. The CDR3 coding sequence is TGTGCCAGCAGTCCCCTCCGGACAGGCGGCACTGAAGCTTTCTTT.

The rearrangement links TRBV7-2 to TRBJ2-7, with D possibly being TRBD1 (5 bases). This CDR3 region has 12 residues. The germline gives CDR1 SGHTA, CDR2 FQGNSA. V was trimmed by 5 bases and J by 6 bases, leaving 11 bases between them. The CDR3 region is CASSRTQGEQYF. The CDR3 DNA is TGTGCCAGCAGCCGAACCCAGGGCGAGCAGTACTTC.

The J gene is TRBJ2-5, the V gene TRBV7-2; tentatively, D is TRBD1 (5 bases). The CDR3 has 14 residues. Trimming cost V 5 bases and J 1 base, with 11 bases left between them. Germline CDR1 SGHTA, CDR2 FQGNSA. The DNA of the CDR3 is TGTGCCAGCAGCCCATCAGGGTCCCAAGAGACCCAGTACTTC. Its protein is CASSPSGSQETQYF.

This clone was observed a single time. V gene TRBV7-2 combines with J gene TRBJ2-3, with 12 bases aligning to TRBD2. The CDR3 extends over 18 amino acids. The trim removed 3 bases at V and 3 bases at J, leaving 10 bases unmatched. CDR1 and CDR2 (germline): SGHTA, FQGNSA. The chain's CDR3 is CASSLWLAGGPRTDTQYF. As DNA, the CDR3 is TGTGCCAGCAGCTTGTGGCTAGCGGGGGGGCCTCGGACAGATACGCAGTATTTT.

The chain has TRBV4-1 and TRBJ2-7; tentative D call: TRBD1 (6 bases). The V and J ends lost 1 base and 6 bases respectively, with 13 bases between them. Germline-derived CDR1 and CDR2 are MGHRA and YSYEKL. The CDR3 runs 14 residues. The CDR3 sequence is CASSQGYRAGEQYF. As DNA, the CDR3 is TGCGCCAGCAGCCAAGGATACAGGGCGGGCGAGCAGTACTTC.

The rearrangement joins TRBV6-5 to TRBJ1-2; TRBD1 aligns across 8 bases. Germline V gene sequence: CDR1 MNHEY, CDR2 SVGAGI. The J segment lost 5 bases and the V segment lost 4 bases, leaving 3 bases of the junction unmatched. The CDR3 loop spans 13 amino acids. The DNA for the CDR3 is TGTGCCAGCAGTTCTTACAGGGGGTATGGCTACACCTTC. Translated, it gives CASSSYRGYGYTF.